The clone carrying this T cell receptor beta chain has a handful of counts. These data originate in a study of blood T cell repertoires in COVID-19. Study-wide context: Whether acute or convalescent, the COVID-19 samples came from the United States, Italy and Spain. T cells, B-cell-depleted T cells, or PBMCs provided the cDNA or gDNA that served as material.

The CDR3 runs to 15 residues. Germline CDR1 and CDR2: SGHNT and YYREEE (reference sequence). Germline trimming cut 4 bases from V and 3 bases from J; bases unmatched to any gene: 5. As processed by the authors: For nucleated cells, counts were estimated from reference gene primer amplification. Some clones are missing from TCRdb's copy, which holds only in-frame ones; the method was immunoSEQ multiplex PCR. V and J calls and clone size are as listed in that table; D and trimming were resolved from the DNA. Here the sample spans 350,000 to 450,000 clones, 89% being singletons. This sequence was found in a man in his forties with acute or convalescent COVID-19. This rearrangement joins TRBV5-4 to TRBJ1-1; 11 bases agree with TRBD1. Sample: peripheral blood. The CDR3 nucleotides read TGTGCCAGCAGCACGGGACAGGGGGATTACACTGAAGCTTTCTTT. Amino acids: CASSTGQGDYTEAFF.